This T cell receptor beta chain was identified in a study of cytotoxic CD8 clonotypes in ibrutinib-treated CLL. V gave up 4 bases and J gave up 10 bases, with 13 bases separating them. Germline V lookup: CDR1 SQVTM, CDR2 ANQGSEA. The CDR3 extends over 11 amino acids. Assay used: immunoSEQ multiplex PCR; TCRdb lists only in-frame clones, some missing. The table includes about 200,000 clones, about three quarters detected once. Ten or more counts support this clone. The chain has TRBV29-1 and TRBJ1-1; D possibly corresponds to TRBD1 (6 bases). This clonotype originated in a human donor with chronic lymphocytic leukemia. The sample here was PBMCs, taken after 12 months of ibrutinib treatment. CDR3 in amino acids: CSVGRGLSAFF. DNA of the CDR3: TGCAGCGTTGGCCGGGGGCTTTCAGCTTTCTTT.